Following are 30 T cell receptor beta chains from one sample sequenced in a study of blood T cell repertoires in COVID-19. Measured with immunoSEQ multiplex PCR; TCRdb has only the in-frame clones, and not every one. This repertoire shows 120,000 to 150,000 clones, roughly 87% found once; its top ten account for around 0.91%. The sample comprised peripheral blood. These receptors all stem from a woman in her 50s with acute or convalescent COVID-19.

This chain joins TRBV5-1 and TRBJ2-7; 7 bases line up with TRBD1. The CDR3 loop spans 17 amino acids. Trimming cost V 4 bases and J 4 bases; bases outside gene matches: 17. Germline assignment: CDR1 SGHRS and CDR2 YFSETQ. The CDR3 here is CASSPGIIDRVFYEQYF. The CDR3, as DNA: TGCGCCAGCAGCCCCGGAATAATAGACAGGGTTTTTTACGAGCAGTACTTC.

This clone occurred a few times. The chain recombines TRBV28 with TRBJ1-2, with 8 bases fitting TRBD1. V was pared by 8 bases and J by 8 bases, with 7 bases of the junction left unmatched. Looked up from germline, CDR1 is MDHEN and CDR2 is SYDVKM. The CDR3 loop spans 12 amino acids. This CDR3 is CASGQGTRGYTF. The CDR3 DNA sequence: TGTGCCAGCGGACAGGGAACGCGCGGCTACACCTTC.

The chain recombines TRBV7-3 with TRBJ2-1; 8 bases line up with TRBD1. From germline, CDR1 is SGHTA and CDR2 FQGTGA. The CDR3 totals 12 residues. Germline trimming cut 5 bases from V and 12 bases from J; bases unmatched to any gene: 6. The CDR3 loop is CASSIGQGSQFF. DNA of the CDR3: TGTGCCAGCAGCATAGGACAGGGCTCGCAGTTCTTC.

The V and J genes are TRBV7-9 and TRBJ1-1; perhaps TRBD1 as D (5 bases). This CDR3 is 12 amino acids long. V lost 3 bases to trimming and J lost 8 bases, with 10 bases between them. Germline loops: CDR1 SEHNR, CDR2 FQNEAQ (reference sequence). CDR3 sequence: CASSLGRSEAFF. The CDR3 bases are TGTGCCAGCAGCTTGGGGCGTAGCGAAGCTTTCTTT.

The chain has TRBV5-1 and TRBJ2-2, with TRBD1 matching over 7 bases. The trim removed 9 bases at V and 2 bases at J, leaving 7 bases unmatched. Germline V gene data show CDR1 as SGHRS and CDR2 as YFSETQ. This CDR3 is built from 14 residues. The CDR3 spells CATPRQGNTGELFF. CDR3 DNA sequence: TGCGCCACCCCCAGACAGGGAAACACCGGGGAGCTGTTTTTT. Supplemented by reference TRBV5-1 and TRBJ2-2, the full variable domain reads KAGVTQTPRYLIKTRGQQVTLSCSPISGHRSVSWYQQTPGQGLQFLFEYFSETQRNKGNFPGRFSGRQFSNSRSEMNVSTLELGDSALYLCATPRQGNTGELFFGEGSRLTVL.

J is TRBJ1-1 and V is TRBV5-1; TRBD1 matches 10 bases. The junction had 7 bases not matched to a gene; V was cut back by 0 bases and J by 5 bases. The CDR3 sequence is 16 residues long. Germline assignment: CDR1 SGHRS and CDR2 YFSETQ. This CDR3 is CASSLVPWGQGTEAFF. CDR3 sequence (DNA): TGCGCCAGCAGCTTGGTTCCTTGGGGACAGGGGACTGAAGCTTTCTTT.

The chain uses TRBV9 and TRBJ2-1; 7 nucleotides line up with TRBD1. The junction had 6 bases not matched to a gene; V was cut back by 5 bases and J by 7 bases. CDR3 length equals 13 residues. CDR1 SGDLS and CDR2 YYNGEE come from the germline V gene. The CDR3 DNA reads TGTGCCAGCAGGCGACAGGGCGGGAATGAGCAGTTCTTC. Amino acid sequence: CASRRQGGNEQFF.

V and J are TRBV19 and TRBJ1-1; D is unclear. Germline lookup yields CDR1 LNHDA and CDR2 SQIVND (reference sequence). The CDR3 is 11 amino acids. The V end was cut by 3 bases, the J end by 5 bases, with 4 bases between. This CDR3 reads CASSIGTEAFF. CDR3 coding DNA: TGTGCCAGTAGTATCGGTACTGAAGCTTTCTTT.

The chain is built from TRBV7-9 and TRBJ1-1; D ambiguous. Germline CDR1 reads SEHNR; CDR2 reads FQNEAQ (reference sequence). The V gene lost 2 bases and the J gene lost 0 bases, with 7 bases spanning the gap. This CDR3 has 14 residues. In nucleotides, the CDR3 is TGTGCCAGCAGCTTAAACAGTTTGAACACTGAAGCTTTCTTT. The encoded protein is CASSLNSLNTEAFF.

In DNA, the CDR3 is TGTGCCACCAGCAGTTGGGACAGGGGGGGATACAATGAGCAGTTCTTC. Translated, it gives CATSSWDRGGYNEQFF. This chain joins TRBV15 and TRBJ2-1; 11 bases are shared with TRBD1. With 3 bases clipped from V and 4 bases from J, the junction kept 5 bases outside the gene matches. This CDR3 is built from 16 residues. Germline CDR1 reads LNHNV; CDR2 reads YYDKDF (reference sequence).

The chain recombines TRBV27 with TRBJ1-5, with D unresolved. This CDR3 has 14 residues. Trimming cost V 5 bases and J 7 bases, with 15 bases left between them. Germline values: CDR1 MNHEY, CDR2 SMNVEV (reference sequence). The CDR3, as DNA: TGTGCCAGCAGTCAGAACGGGGTAGGACAGCCCCAGCATTTT. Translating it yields CASSQNGVGQPQHF.

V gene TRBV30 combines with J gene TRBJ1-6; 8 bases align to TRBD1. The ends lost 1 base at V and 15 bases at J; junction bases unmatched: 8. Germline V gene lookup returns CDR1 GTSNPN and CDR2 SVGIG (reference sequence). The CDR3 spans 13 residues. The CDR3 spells CAWSGRQGLHLHF. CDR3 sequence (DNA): TGTGCCTGGAGTGGAAGACAGGGGTTACACCTCCACTTT.

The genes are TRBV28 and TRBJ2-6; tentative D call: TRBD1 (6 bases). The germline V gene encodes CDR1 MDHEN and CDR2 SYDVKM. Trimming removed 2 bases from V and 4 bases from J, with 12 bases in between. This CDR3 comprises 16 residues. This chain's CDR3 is CASSLPTGTGANVLTF. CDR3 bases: TGTGCCAGCAGTTTACCTACAGGGACCGGGGCCAACGTCCTGACTTTC.

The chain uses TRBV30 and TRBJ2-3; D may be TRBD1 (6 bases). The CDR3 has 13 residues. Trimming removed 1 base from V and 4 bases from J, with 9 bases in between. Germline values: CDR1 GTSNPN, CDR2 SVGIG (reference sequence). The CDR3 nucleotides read TGTGCCTGGAGTGCCAGGGGTCCAGATACGCAGTATTTT. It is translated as CAWSARGPDTQYF.

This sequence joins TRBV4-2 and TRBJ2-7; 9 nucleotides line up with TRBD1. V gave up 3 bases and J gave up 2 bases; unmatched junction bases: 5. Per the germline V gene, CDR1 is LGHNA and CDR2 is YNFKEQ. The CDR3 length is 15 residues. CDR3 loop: CASSHEDRGAYEQYF. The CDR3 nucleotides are TGTGCCAGCAGCCATGAGGACAGGGGAGCCTACGAGCAGTACTTC.

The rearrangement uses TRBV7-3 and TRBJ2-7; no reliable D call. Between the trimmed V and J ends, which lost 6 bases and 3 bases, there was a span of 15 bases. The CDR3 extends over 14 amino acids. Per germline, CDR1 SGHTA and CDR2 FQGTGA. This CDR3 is CASSPETGNYEQYF. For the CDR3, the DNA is TGTGCCAGCAGTCCAGAGACTGGAAACTACGAGCAGTACTTC.

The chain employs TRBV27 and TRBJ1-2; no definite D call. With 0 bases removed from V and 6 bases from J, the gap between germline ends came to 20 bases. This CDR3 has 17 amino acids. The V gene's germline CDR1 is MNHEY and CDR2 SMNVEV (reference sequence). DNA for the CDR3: TGTGCCAGCAGTTTATCGATTCTCGGAGGGCGCGGGGATGGCTACACCTTC. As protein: CASSLSILGGRGDGYTF.

The CDR3 DNA sequence: TGTGCCATCAGTTCCGGGACTTCGGGGGTCACTGAAGCTTTCTTT. This translates into CAISSGTSGVTEAFF. J is TRBJ1-1 and V is TRBV10-3; TRBD1 might be the D (5 bases). Germline V gives CDR1 ENHRY, CDR2 SYGVKD. Deletions cut 5 bases from V and 4 bases from J, with 17 bases between. The CDR3 covers 15 residues.

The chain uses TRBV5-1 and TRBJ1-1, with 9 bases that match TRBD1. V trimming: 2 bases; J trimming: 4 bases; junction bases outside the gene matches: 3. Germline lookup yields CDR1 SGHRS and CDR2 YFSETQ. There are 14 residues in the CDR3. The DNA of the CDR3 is TGCGCCAGCAGCTTACAGGGGGCGACCACTGAAGCTTTCTTT. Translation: CASSLQGATTEAFF.

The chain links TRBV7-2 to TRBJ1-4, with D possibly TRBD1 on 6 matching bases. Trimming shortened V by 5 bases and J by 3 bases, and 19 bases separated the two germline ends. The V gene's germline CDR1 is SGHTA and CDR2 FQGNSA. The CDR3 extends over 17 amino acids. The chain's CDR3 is CASSPWVGAVANEKLFF. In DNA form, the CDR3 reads TGTGCCAGCAGCCCCTGGGTGGGGGCGGTAGCTAATGAAAAACTGTTTTTT.

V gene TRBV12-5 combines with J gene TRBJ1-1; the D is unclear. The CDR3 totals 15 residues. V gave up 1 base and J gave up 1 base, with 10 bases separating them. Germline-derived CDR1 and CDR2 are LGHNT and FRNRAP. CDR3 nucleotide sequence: TGTGCTAGTGGTTTGGCCTTTACAGAGAACACTGAAGCTTTCTTT. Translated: CASGLAFTENTEAFF.

DNA of the CDR3: TGTGCCAGCAGTATCGGGGAGAGCTACGAGCAGTACTTC. Its protein product is CASSIGESYEQYF. The chain uses TRBV27 and TRBJ2-7, with D tentatively TRBD2 (5 bases). The germline CDR1 and CDR2 sequences are MNHEY and SMNVEV (reference sequence). With 5 bases removed from V and 3 bases from J, the gap between germline ends came to 11 bases. This CDR3 region has 13 residues.

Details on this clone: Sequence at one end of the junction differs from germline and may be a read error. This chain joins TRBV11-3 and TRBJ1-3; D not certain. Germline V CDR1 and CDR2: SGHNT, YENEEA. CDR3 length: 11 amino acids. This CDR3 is CASSLTLARGF. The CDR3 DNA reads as TGTGCCAGCAGCTTAACACTGGCCCGAGGTTTT.

DNA of the CDR3: TGTGCCAGCAGCGTTGGACTAGCGGACTCCTACGAGCAGTACTTC. Translating it yields CASSVGLADSYEQYF. The V gene is TRBV9, the J gene TRBJ2-7, with 10 bases that match TRBD2. With 2 bases clipped from V and 0 bases from J, the junction kept 2 bases outside the gene matches. Germline CDR1 reads SGDLS; CDR2 reads YYNGEE. The CDR3 consists of 15 residues. The variable domain in full, with the rest retrieved from reference TRBV9 and TRBJ2-7, is DSGVTQTPKHLITATGQRVTLRCSPRSGDLSVYWYQQSLDQGLQFLIQYYNGEERAKGNILERFSAQQFPDLHSELNLSSLELGDSALYFCASSVGLADSYEQYFGPGTRLTVT.

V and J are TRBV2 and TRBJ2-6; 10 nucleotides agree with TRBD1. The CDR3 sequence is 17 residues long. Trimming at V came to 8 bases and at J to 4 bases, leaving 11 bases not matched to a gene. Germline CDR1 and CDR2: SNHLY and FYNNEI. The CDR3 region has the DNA TGTGCCAGCGGACCGGGACAGGGGTTCTCCGGGGCCAACGTCCTGACTTTC. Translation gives CASGPGQGFSGANVLTF.

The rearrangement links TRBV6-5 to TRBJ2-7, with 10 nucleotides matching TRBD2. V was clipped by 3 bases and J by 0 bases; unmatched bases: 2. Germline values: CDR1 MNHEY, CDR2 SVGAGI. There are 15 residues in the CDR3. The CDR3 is CASSYSGGSSYEQYF. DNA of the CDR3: TGTGCCAGCAGTTATAGCGGGGGGAGCTCCTACGAGCAGTACTTC.

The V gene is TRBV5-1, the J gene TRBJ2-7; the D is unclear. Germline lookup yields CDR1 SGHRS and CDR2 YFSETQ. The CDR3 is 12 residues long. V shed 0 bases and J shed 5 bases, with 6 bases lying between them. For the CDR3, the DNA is TGCGCCAGCAGCTTGGATGGGCACGAGCAGTACTTC. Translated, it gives CASSLDGHEQYF.

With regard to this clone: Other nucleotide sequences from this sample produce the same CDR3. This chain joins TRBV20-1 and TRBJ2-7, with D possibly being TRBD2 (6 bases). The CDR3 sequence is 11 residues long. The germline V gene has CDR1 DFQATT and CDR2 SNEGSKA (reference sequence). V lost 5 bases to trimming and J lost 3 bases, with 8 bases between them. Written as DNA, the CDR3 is TGCAGTGCTCGTAGCGGCTACGAGCAGTACTTC. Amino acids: CSARSGYEQYF.

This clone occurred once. The CDR3 loop is CASSLWGQGGMNTEAFF. The CDR3 bases are TGTGCCAGCAGTTTATGGGGACAGGGGGGCATGAACACTGAAGCTTTCTTT. The chain joins TRBV27 to TRBJ1-1; 11 bases agree with TRBD1. Per the germline V gene, CDR1 is MNHEY and CDR2 is SMNVEV (reference sequence). The V gene end was trimmed by 1 base and the J gene end by 0 bases; junction bases not matched to a gene: 4. The CDR3 totals 17 residues.

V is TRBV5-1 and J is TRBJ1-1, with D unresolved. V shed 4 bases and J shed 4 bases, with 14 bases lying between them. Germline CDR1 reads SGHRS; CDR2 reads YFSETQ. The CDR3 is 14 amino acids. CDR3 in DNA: TGCGCCAGCAGCACCCCGGGAGAGAGCACTGAAGCTTTCTTT. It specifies CASSTPGESTEAFF.